The clone carrying this TCR beta chain was found once. The antigen remains unidentified. The data are from a study of cytomegalovirus exposure and HLA in healthy donors. Points from the study as a whole: The availability of immune exposure information extended only to CMV serostatus.

Trimming at V came to 10 bases and at J to 2 bases, leaving 14 bases not matched to a gene. The CDR3 extends over 16 amino acids. Germline assignment: CDR1 MNHEY and CDR2 SMNVEV (reference sequence). Amplification used 60 Vbeta primers and 13 Jbeta primers. Clones were sequenced by immunoSEQ multiplex PCR, and TCRdb holds only the in-frame ones, with some missing. The sample lists approximately 240,000 clones; 75% to 85% were seen once. The V gene is TRBV27, the J gene TRBJ1-5; the match to TRBD1 covers 7 bases. Sequenced: PBMCs. The sequence came from a woman in her fifties or sixties in good health and CMV-seropositive. In nucleotides, the CDR3 is TGTGCCACCCCGGGAGGGGGCGCGATTGGCAATCAGCCCCAGCATTTT. It translates to CATPGGGAIGNQPQHF.